The clone carrying this T cell receptor (beta chain) has more than one count but fewer than ten. This sample was included in a study of blood T cell repertoires in COVID-19. For the study at large: PBMCs, B-cell-depleted T cells, or T cells provided the cDNA or gDNA that made up the material.

TCRdb's copy holds only in-frame clones and misses some; the assay was immunoSEQ multiplex PCR. The sample carries some 73,000 clones, approximately 85% recorded once. Seattle patients were enrolled during active infection and followed longitudinally. CDR1 and CDR2 (germline): SGHRS, YFSETQ. This CDR3 region has 14 residues. V lost 1 base, J lost 9 bases, and 14 bases lay in between. The source of this sequence is a man aged 45-60 years with COVID-19, enrolled during active disease. The sample comprised peripheral blood. The genes are TRBV5-1 and TRBJ2-1, with D perhaps TRBD2 (6 bases). CDR3 amino acids: CASSLSRLRGEQFF. In DNA, the CDR3 is TGCGCCAGCAGCTTGTCAAGGTTGCGGGGTGAGCAGTTCTTC.